The T cell receptor (beta chain) under discussion was sequenced for a study of cytomegalovirus exposure and HLA in healthy donors. About the study: Unique TCRs from HLA-typed donors, some 85 million of them, were held in an early data release.

Germline V gene lookup returns CDR1 SGHTA and CDR2 FQGNSA. Trimming cost V 1 base and J 0 bases, with 4 bases left between them. This CDR3 has 14 amino acids. As concerns this clone: Its antigen is not identified.

The primer mix had 60 Vbeta and 13 Jbeta primers. Repertoires were generated with immunoSEQ multiplex PCR, while TCRdb's copy carries only in-frame clones and drops some. The sample comprises some 140,000 clones, roughly 79% of which are singletons, and 2.8% rests with the top ten. Healthy people donating bone marrow made up the donors. Notes on the study in general: In vitro confirmation showed three CMV-associated chains to be CMV antigen specific.

Sequencing input: PBMCs. This sequence originates from a man between 18 and 29 years old in good health and CMV-seronegative. The chain uses TRBV7-2 and TRBJ1-3; D remains unclear. The CDR3 nucleotides are TGTGCCAGCAGCTTAGTCTCCTCTGGAAACACCATATATTTT. Residues: CASSLVSSGNTIYF.